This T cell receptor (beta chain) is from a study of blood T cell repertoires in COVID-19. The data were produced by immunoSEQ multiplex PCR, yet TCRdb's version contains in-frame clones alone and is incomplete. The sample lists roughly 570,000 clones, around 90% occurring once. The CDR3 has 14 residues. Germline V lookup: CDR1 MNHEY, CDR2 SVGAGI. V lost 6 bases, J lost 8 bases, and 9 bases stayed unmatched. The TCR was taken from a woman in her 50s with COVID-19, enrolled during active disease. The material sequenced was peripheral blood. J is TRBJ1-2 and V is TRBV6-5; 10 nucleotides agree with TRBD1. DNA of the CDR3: TGTGCCAGCAGAAACCGGGACAGGGGTGAGGGCTACACCTTC. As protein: CASRNRDRGEGYTF.